Listed here are 25 T cell receptor beta chains from one sample, sequenced in a study of cytomegalovirus exposure and HLA in healthy donors (TCRdb year 2017). Library creation used the immunoSEQ multiplex PCR assay. For the multiplex PCR, a mixture combining 60 forward primers for TCR Vbeta segments and 13 reverse primers for TCR Jbeta segments was used. TCRdb provides this immuneACCESS table in a form limited to in-frame rearrangements. Some clones are lacking; in checked studies, under half of them reflect an unresolved V gene, and why the rest are absent is not known. Here the sample has approximately 100,000 clones; about 70% occur a single time. Jointly, the top ten make up 12% of the sample. Sequencing was done on a sample of PBMCs. The receptors shown here come from a middle-aged woman in good health and CMV-seropositive.

The V and J genes are TRBV6-1 and TRBJ2-7, with D unclear. V lost 1 base and J 5 bases, leaving 12 bases between the germline ends. Germline V lookup: CDR1 MNHNS, CDR2 SASEGT. This CDR3 spans 14 amino acids. In DNA form, the CDR3 reads TGTGCCAGCAGTGAAGGTACAGAAGTCCACGAGCAGTACTTC. Encoded protein: CASSEGTEVHEQYF.

The J gene is TRBJ1-4, the V gene TRBV7-9, with no clear D. This CDR3 has 13 residues. Trimming left V 3 bases short and J 5 bases short, with 7 bases between. CDR1 and CDR2 (germline): SEHNR, FQNEAQ (reference sequence). CDR3 sequence reads: CASSFSVNEKLFF. The CDR3 nucleotides read TGTGCCAGCAGCTTTTCGGTGAATGAAAAACTGTTTTTT. Full variable domain (remainder filled in from reference TRBV7-9 and TRBJ1-4): DTGVSQNPRHKITKRGQNVTFRCDPISEHNRLYWYRQTLGQGPEFLTYFQNEAQLEKSRLLSDRFSAERPKGSFSTLEIQRTEQGDSAMYLCASSFSVNEKLFFGSGTQLSVL.

The rearrangement joins TRBV4-1 to TRBJ1-5, with a possible D match to TRBD1 (6 bases). Trimming pared 2 bases from V and 0 bases from J, leaving 14 bases between. From germline, CDR1 is MGHRA and CDR2 YSYEKL. The CDR3 is 17 amino acids. The CDR3 protein is CASSQQPQGHSNQPQHF. In DNA, the CDR3 is TGCGCCAGCAGCCAACAACCACAGGGCCATAGCAATCAGCCCCAGCATTTT.

The chain recombines TRBV29-1 with TRBJ1-1; 7 bases fit TRBD1. The germline gives CDR1 SQVTM, CDR2 ANQGSEA. This CDR3 has 11 amino acids. V lost 8 bases to trimming and J lost 5 bases; unmatched junction nucleotides: 5. The CDR3 region is CSPYRGTEAFF. CDR3 DNA sequence: TGCAGCCCCTACAGGGGAACTGAAGCTTTCTTT.

This clone was observed a single time. The chain carries TRBV5-1 and TRBJ1-2; 8 bases agree with TRBD1. Trimming at V came to 3 bases and at J to 4 bases, leaving 2 bases not matched to a gene. The CDR3 length is 13 residues. The germline V gene has CDR1 SGHRS and CDR2 YFSETQ. The CDR3 coding sequence is TGCGCCAGCAGCTGGACAGGGTCCTATGGCTACACCTTC. Translation gives CASSWTGSYGYTF.

This chain connects TRBV4-1 to TRBJ1-3; TRBD1 aligns across 7 bases. The CDR3 has 17 residues. The V gene end was trimmed by 3 bases and the J gene end by 4 bases; junction bases not matched to a gene: 12. Germline V gene lookup returns CDR1 MGHRA and CDR2 YSYEKL. The CDR3 DNA follows: TGCGCCAGCAGCCACAACCGGGACAGCAGGTTGGGAAACACCATATATTTT. Its translation is CASSHNRDSRLGNTIYF.

This sequence joins TRBV18 and TRBJ1-1; perhaps TRBD1 as D (5 bases). Germline V gene lookup returns CDR1 KGHSH and CDR2 LQKENI. Trimming stripped 6 bases from V and 0 bases from J, with 17 bases between. The CDR3 sequence is 16 residues long. As DNA, the CDR3 is TGTGCCAGCTCTCACGACAGTGATTCTATGAACACTGAAGCTTTCTTT. Its protein is CASSHDSDSMNTEAFF.

J is TRBJ1-2 and V is TRBV6-5, with D uncertain. V was shortened by 10 bases and J by 1 base, with 13 bases between the two germline ends. Germline-derived CDR1 and CDR2 are MNHEY and SVGAGI. The CDR3 sequence is 13 residues long. In DNA, the CDR3 is TGTGCCACGCCCAATTACAGTAACTATGGCTACACCTTC. Its protein is CATPNYSNYGYTF.

The V gene is TRBV13, the J gene TRBJ1-1; D might be TRBD1 (6 bases). The CDR3 sequence is 13 residues long. Trimming removed 6 bases at V and 11 bases at J, with 19 bases between. Germline CDR1 reads PRHDT; CDR2 reads FYEKMQ (reference sequence). The CDR3 loop is CASSRRGGSSAFF. Here the CDR3 DNA reads TGTGCCAGCAGTCGAAGGGGGGGCAGTTCGGCTTTCTTT.

This chain connects TRBV7-9 to TRBJ1-2; 8 bases fit TRBD1. With 5 bases clipped from V and 4 bases from J, the junction kept 12 bases outside the gene matches. This CDR3 has 16 residues. CDR1 is SEHNR, CDR2 FQNEAQ, per germline (reference sequence). The chain's CDR3 is CASSRSQKQGGYGYTF. CDR3 DNA: TGTGCCAGCAGCCGTTCACAAAAACAGGGGGGCTATGGCTACACCTTC.

The genes are TRBV4-1 and TRBJ1-5; 7 bases are shared with TRBD1. J lost 1 base, V lost 4 bases, and 4 bases had no gene match. Germline CDR1 and CDR2: MGHRA and YSYEKL. The CDR3 is made up of 15 amino acids. The chain's CDR3 is CASSPTGVSNQPQHF. As DNA, the CDR3 is TGCGCCAGCAGCCCTACAGGGGTAAGCAATCAGCCCCAGCATTTT.

The rearrangement uses TRBV4-2 and TRBJ2-4; tentatively, D is TRBD2 (5 bases). The V gene lost 0 bases and the J gene lost 5 bases, with 11 bases spanning the gap. The CDR3 contains 15 residues. CDR1 and CDR2 (germline): LGHNA, YNFKEQ. The CDR3 coding sequence is TGTGCCAGCAGCCAAGAACCGGGGTCGGAAAACATTCAGTACTTC. Residues: CASSQEPGSENIQYF.

V gene TRBV6-1 combines with J gene TRBJ1-3, with D maybe TRBD1 (5 bases). The CDR3 consists of 15 residues. The ends were cut back, 4 bases at V and 4 bases at J, with 14 bases in the middle. Germline assignment: CDR1 MNHNS and CDR2 SASEGT. CDR3 DNA: TGTGCCAGCAGTGTTCTGGGCAGGGCAGGAAACACCATATATTTT. It translates to CASSVLGRAGNTIYF.

The rearrangement links TRBV7-6 to TRBJ1-2; 7 positions match TRBD1. The CDR3 extends over 17 amino acids. Germline loops: CDR1 SGHVS, CDR2 FNYEAQ. Trimming at V came to 5 bases and at J to 5 bases, leaving 17 bases not matched to a gene. For the CDR3, the DNA is TGTGCCAGCAGCGCCGGATACGAGAGCAGGGGGTCTTATGGCTACACCTTC. Amino acid sequence: CASSAGYESRGSYGYTF.

The chain carries TRBV11-2 and TRBJ2-4, with 9 bases lining up with TRBD1. This CDR3 has 14 amino acids. V shed 4 bases and J 8 bases; nucleotides not matched to a gene: 6. CDR1 is SGHAT and CDR2 is FQNNGV in the germline V gene. The CDR3, as DNA: TGTGCCAGCAGCTCCTGGGACAGGGCACACATTCAGTACTTC. Protein product: CASSSWDRAHIQYF.

This clone was seen a handful of times. The rearrangement joins TRBV9 to TRBJ2-1, with 7 bases that match TRBD2. CDR3 length equals 14 residues. V shed 0 bases, J shed 4 bases, and the junction held 1 base outside the gene matches. Per the germline V gene, CDR1 is SGDLS and CDR2 is YYNGEE. The CDR3, as DNA: TGTGCCAGCAGCGTAGGACTAGCATACAATGAGCAGTTCTTC. It translates to CASSVGLAYNEQFF.

A few counts support this clone. The CDR3 protein is CATGRQGSQPQHF. The DNA of the CDR3 is TGTGCCACCGGACGACAGGGGAGTCAGCCCCAGCATTTT. The genes are TRBV15 and TRBJ1-5, with TRBD1 identical over 8 bases. The germline gives CDR1 LNHNV, CDR2 YYDKDF (reference sequence). The CDR3 has 13 amino acids. J gave up 6 bases and V 8 bases, and 6 bases lay outside the gene matches.

This clone came up once. The chain couples TRBV5-1 to TRBJ1-1; no clear D. CDR1 and CDR2 from the germline V gene are SGHRS and YFSETQ. V lost 4 bases and J 5 bases, leaving 15 bases between the germline ends. This CDR3 spans 14 amino acids. The CDR3 sequence: CASSPMGWETEAFF. The CDR3 region has the DNA TGCGCCAGCAGCCCTATGGGCTGGGAGACTGAAGCTTTCTTT.

This chain joins TRBV29-1 and TRBJ1-2, with a possible D match to TRBD1 (6 bases). The CDR3 consists of 13 residues. Per the germline V gene, CDR1 is SQVTM and CDR2 is ANQGSEA. Trimming cost V 0 bases and J 8 bases, with 13 bases left between them. CDR3 loop: CSVEDRGAYGYTF. In DNA, the CDR3 is TGCAGCGTTGAAGACCGGGGGGCGTACGGCTACACCTTC.

The chain uses TRBV5-4 and TRBJ2-7, with TRBD1 matching over 8 bases. Germline V gene data show CDR1 as SGHNT and CDR2 as YYREEE (reference sequence). V shed 5 bases and J 0 bases; nucleotides not matched to a gene: 4. The CDR3 consists of 14 residues. Here the CDR3 reads CASRLDRASYEQYF. In DNA, the CDR3 is TGTGCCAGCAGACTGGACAGGGCCTCCTACGAGCAGTACTTC.

The rearrangement joins TRBV19 to TRBJ1-1; D unresolved. This CDR3 is built from 13 residues. V was pared by 9 bases and J by 1 base, with 12 bases between. Germline V CDR1 and CDR2: LNHDA, SQIVND (reference sequence). The CDR3 nucleotides are TGTGCCAGCTTATCGACGGGGAACACTGAAGCTTTCTTT. It codes for CASLSTGNTEAFF.

The rearrangement joins TRBV5-1 to TRBJ2-2; weak D call: TRBD2 (6 bases). The length of the CDR3 is 17 residues. Germline V gives CDR1 SGHRS, CDR2 YFSETQ. With 0 bases removed from V and 4 bases from J, the gap between germline ends came to 16 bases. The CDR3 region has the DNA TGCGCCAGCAGCTTGGTACGGGGGATCTCGAGCACCGGGGAGCTGTTTTTT. It encodes CASSLVRGISSTGELFF.

J is TRBJ2-1 and V is TRBV11-1; a possible D gene is TRBD1 (8 bases). The CDR3 has 15 amino acids. In germline, CDR1 is SGHAT, CDR2 FQDESV (reference sequence). Deletions cut 5 bases from V and 3 bases from J, with 14 bases between. Written as DNA, the CDR3 is TGTGCCAGCAGCCACAGGGGGGGAGACTACAATGAGCAGTTCTTC. This translates into CASSHRGGDYNEQFF. Together with reference TRBV11-1 and TRBJ2-1, the CDR3 gives the full variable domain: EAEVAQSPRYKITEKSQAVAFWCDPISGHATLYWYRQILGQGPELLVQFQDESVVDDSQLPKDRFSAERLKGVDSTLKIQPAELGDSAMYLCASSHRGGDYNEQFFGPGTRLTVL.

This clone was counted between two and nine times. The V and J genes are TRBV4-1 and TRBJ2-1; TRBD2 agrees at 8 bases. CDR3 length equals 16 residues. V dropped 2 bases and J dropped 0; count of bases not matched to a gene: 3. The germline gives CDR1 MGHRA, CDR2 YSYEKL. CDR3 nucleotides: TGCGCCAGCAGCCAACAGCGGGGGAGCTCCTACAATGAGCAGTTCTTC. Translation: CASSQQRGSSYNEQFF.

V usage is TRBV30 and J usage is TRBJ1-3, with 7 bases lining up with TRBD1. Germline assignment: CDR1 GTSNPN and CDR2 SVGIG (reference sequence). V lost 2 bases to trimming and J lost 4 bases; unmatched junction nucleotides: 5. The length of the CDR3 is 14 residues. This CDR3 reads CAWSTGVGGNTIYF. In nucleotides, the CDR3 is TGTGCCTGGAGTACAGGGGTGGGGGGAAACACCATATATTTT. The entire variable domain, with the rest obtained from reference TRBV30 and TRBJ1-3, is as follows: SQTIHQWPATLVQPVGSPLSLECTVEGTSNPNLYWYRQAAGRGLQLLFYSVGIGQISSEVPQNLSASRPQDRQFILSSKKLLLSDSGFYLCAWSTGVGGNTIYFGEGSWLTVV.